This TCR beta chain was profiled in a study of identifying expanded T cells in peripheral blood. Here immunoSEQ multiplex PCR was the method, and the copy in TCRdb shows in-frame clones only, minus some. The table shows 70,000 to 100,000 clones, with about 88% occurring only once. Study-wide results and limits: Two-week clone count variance significantly increased as total template count grew. Differentially abundant clones: around 1.1 between replicates, just under 17 at approximately 14 days, 19 to 20 at four.

No infections or other immune events were documented during collection. The CDR3 runs to 15 residues. The V and J ends lost 4 bases and 6 bases respectively, with 16 bases between them. Germline V gives CDR1 MGHDK, CDR2 SYGVNS. About this clone itself: Its matching antigen is unknown.

The sample comprised blood. The source is a person aged 18 to 75 in good health. The V gene is TRBV25-1, the J gene TRBJ2-1; D remains ambiguous. CDR3 residues: CASSAAMLVSNEQFF. The CDR3 region has the DNA TGTGCCAGCAGTGCTGCTATGTTAGTCAGCAATGAGCAGTTCTTC.